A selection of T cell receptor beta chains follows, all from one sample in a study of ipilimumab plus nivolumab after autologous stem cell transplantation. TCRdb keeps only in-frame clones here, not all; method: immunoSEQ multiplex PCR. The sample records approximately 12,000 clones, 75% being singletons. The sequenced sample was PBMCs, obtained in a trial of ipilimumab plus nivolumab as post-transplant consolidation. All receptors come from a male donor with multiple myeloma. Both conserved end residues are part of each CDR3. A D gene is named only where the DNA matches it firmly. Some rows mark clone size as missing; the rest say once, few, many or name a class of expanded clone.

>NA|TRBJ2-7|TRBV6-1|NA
TGTGCCAGCAGGCTACAGGAGTACTACGAGCAGTACTTC
CASRLQEYYEQYF
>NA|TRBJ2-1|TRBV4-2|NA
TGTGCCAGCAGCCAAGATAGGGGGGGGTCGTACAATGAGCAGTTCTTC
CASSQDRGGSYNEQFF
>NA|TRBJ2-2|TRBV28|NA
TGTGCCAGCAGTTTAGTATCTAGTATGGTGTGGACCGGGGAGCTGTTTTTT
CASSLVSSMVWTGELFF
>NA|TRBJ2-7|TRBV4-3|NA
TGCGCCAGCAGCCCCCTCGGCATAAACTCCTACGAGCAGTACTTC
CASSPLGINSYEQYF
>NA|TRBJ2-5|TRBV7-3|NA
TGTGCCAGCAGCTTAGTAGGCCCCGGACTAGAGACCCAGTACTTC
CASSLVGPGLETQYF
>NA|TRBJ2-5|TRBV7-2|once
TGTGCCAGCAGCTTAATGGCTCAAGAGACCCAGTACTTC
CASSLMAQETQYF
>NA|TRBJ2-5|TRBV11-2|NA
TGTGCCAGCAGTTTGACTAGTGGGGGAGAGACCCAGTACTTC
CASSLTSGGETQYF
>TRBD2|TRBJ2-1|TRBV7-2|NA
TGTGCCAGCAGCCCGGGCGGGGGGGCCAATGAGCAGTTCTTC
CASSPGGGANEQFF
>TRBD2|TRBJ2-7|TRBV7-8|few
TGTGCCAGCAGCCCGTCGCGAGCGGGGGCCGTCTACGAGCAGTACTTC
CASSPSRAGAVYEQYF
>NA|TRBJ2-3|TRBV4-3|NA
TGCGCCAGCAGCCAAGTGGGGTCCCCCACAGATACGCAGTATTTT
CASSQVGSPTDTQYF
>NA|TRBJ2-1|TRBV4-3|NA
TGCGCCAGCAGCCAGGTTACCGGGGACTACAATGAGCAGTTCTTC
CASSQVTGDYNEQFF
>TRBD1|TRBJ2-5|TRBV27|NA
TGTGCCAGCAGCCAATGGTGGGACAGGGGCCCCGAGACCCAGTACTTC
CASSQWWDRGPETQYF
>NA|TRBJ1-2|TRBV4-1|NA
TGCGCCAGCAGCCAAGACCAGCAGGGAAGACGCGGCTACACCTTC
CASSQDQQGRRGYTF
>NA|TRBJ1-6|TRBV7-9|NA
TGTGCCAGCAGCTTACAGGGGTATAATTCACCCCTCCACTTT
CASSLQGYNSPLHF
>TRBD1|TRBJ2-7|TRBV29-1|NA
TGCAGCGTTGGGACGCCAGGGGGCCGGTACGAGCAGTACTTC
CSVGTPGGRYEQYF
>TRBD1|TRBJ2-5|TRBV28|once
TGTGCCAGCAGTGCGACAGGGGTTAGAGAGACCCAGTACTTC
CASSATGVRETQYF
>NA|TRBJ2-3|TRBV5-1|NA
TGCGCCAGCAGCTTGGTAGCATTAGCCGGGTCGGATACGCAGTATTTT
CASSLVALAGSDTQYF
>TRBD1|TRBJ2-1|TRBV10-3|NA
TGTGCCATCACCCGGGACAGGGGTACCTACAATGAGCAGTTCTTC
CAITRDRGTYNEQFF
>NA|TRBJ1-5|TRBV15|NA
TGTGCCACCAGCGATCGGTGGGGGAGCAATCAGCCCCAGCATTTT
CATSDRWGSNQPQHF
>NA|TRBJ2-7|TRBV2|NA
TGTGCCAGCAAGGCACAGGGAAGTTCCTACGAGCAGTACTTC
CASKAQGSSYEQYF
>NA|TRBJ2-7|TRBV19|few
TGTGCCAGTAGGAGGACCGCCTACGAGCAGTACTTC
CASRRTAYEQYF
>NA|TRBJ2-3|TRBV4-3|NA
TGCGCCAGCAGCGGGACCCCCGGGAATACGCAGTATTTT
CASSGTPGNTQYF
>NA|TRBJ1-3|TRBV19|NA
TGTGCCAGTAGTGGGGTTATCTCTGGAAACACCATATATTTT
CASSGVISGNTIYF
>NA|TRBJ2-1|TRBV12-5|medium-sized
TGTGCTAGTGGTTTGGTGGACGGGACCCTCTACAATGAGCAGTTCTTC
CASGLVDGTLYNEQFF
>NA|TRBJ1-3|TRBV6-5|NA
TGTGCCAGCAGACCAGACAGACCGGGAAACACCATATATTTT
CASRPDRPGNTIYF
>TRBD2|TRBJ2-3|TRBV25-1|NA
TGTGCCAGCCGCACTCGCCTAGCGGGGGCAATCACAGATACGCAGTATTTT
CASRTRLAGAITDTQYF
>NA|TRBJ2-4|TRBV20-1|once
TGCAGTGCTAATTTACGAAACATTCAGTACTTC
CSANLRNIQYF
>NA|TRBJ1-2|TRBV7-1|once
TGTGCCAGCAGCTTAGGCACCAACTATGGCTACACCTTC
CASSLGTNYGYTF
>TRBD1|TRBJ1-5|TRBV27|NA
TGCGCCACCCAAATGGGACAGGCTGGCAATCAGCCCCAGCATTTT
CATQMGQAGNQPQHF
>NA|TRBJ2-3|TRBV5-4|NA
TGTGCCAGCAGCGGAACTAGCACAGATACGCAGTATTTT
CASSGTSTDTQYF
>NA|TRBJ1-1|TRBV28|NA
TGTGCCAGCAGTCAGGGGACTCACACTGAAGCTTTCTTT
CASSQGTHTEAFF
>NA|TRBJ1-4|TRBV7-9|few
TGTGCCAGCAGCTCCGGGGTGGGAGAAAAACTGTTTTTT
CASSSGVGEKLFF
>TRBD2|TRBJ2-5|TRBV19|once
TGTGCCAGTAGTTCCACTAGCGGGGGAGTCACGCAGTACTTC
CASSSTSGGVTQYF
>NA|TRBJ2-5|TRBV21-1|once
TGTGCCAGGCCCCGGACTGGCGAGACCCAGTACTTC
CARPRTGETQYF
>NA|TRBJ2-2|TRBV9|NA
TGTGCCAGCAGCCCCAGGGGAGGGGGGGGCCTAAAAAACACCGGGGAGCTGTTTTTT
CASSPRGGGGLKNTGELFF
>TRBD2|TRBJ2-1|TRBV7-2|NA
TGTGCCAGCAGCCGACTAGCGGGGGGGCTTAATGAGCAGTTCTTC
CASSRLAGGLNEQFF
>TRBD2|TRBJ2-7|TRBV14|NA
TGTGCCAGCAGCCAAAGGGGAGGGAAGTTGGTCGAGCAGTACTTC
CASSQRGGKLVEQYF
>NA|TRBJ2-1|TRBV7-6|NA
TGTGCCAGCAGCTTCTCCGGTCTTGGTGGCGGTGAGCAGTTCTTC
CASSFSGLGGGEQFF
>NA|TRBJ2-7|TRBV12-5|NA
TGTGCTAGTGGTTTGGCAAGCCGGGACTCACTAAAGGGGCAGTACTTC
CASGLASRDSLKGQYF
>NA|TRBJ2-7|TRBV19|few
TGTGCCAGTAGAAAAGGGGGGACGAACGAGCAGTACTTC
CASRKGGTNEQYF
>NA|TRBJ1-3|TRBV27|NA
TGTGCCAGCAGTTCCAACGGGGGCTTTGGAAACACCATATATTTT
CASSSNGGFGNTIYF
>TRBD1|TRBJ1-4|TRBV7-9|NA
TGTGCCAGCAGCTTAGAGCAGGGGGCGGATGAAAAACTGTTTTTT
CASSLEQGADEKLFF
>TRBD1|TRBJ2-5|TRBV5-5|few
TGTGCCAGCAGCTTAACCGGGACAGTCCAAGAGACCCAGTACTTC
CASSLTGTVQETQYF
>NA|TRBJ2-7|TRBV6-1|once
TGTGCCAGCAGTCTGACAGGGAGGTCCTACGAGCAGTACTTC
CASSLTGRSYEQYF
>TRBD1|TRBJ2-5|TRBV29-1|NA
TGCAGCGTTGAAGTTTATGCAGGGGGCTGGGAGACCCAGTACTTC
CSVEVYAGGWETQYF
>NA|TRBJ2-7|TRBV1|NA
TGCACCAGCAGCGCTGGACTAGTCAGGGCCTACGAGCAGTACTTC
CTSSAGLVRAYEQYF
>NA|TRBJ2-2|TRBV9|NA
TGTGCCAGCAACCTTAGGGGAGTTGGGGAGCTGTTTTTT
CASNLRGVGELFF
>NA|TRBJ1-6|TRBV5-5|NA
TGTGCCAGCAGCCGGGACTTCTATAATTCACCCCTCCACTTT
CASSRDFYNSPLHF
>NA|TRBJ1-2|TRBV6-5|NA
TGTGCCAGCAGTACTACAGGGCATGGCTACACCTTC
CASSTTGHGYTF
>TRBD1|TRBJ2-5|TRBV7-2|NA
TGTGCCAGCAGCCGTAAGAGACAGGGGCTACAAGAGACCCAGTACTTC
CASSRKRQGLQETQYF
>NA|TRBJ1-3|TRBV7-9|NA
TGTGCCAGCAGCCCTTTAGAACTACCCTCTGGAAACACCATATATTTT
CASSPLELPSGNTIYF
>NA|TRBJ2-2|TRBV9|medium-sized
TGTGCCAGCAGCGTAATGGGCGATACCGGGGAGCTGTTTTTT
CASSVMGDTGELFF
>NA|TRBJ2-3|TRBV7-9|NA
TGTGCCAGCAGCTCGCCAAGGGCAGATACGCAGTATTTT
CASSSPRADTQYF
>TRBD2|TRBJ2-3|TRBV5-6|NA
TGTGCCAGCAGCTTGCGAAGCGGGGGAGGCACAGATACGCAGTATTTT
CASSLRSGGGTDTQYF
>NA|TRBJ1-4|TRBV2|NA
TGTGCCAGCAATAGGGCGGACGAAAAACTGTTTTTT
CASNRADEKLFF
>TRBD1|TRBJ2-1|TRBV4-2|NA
TGTGCCAGCAGCCCCCCCCCGAGACAGGGGAGCGATGAGCAGTTCTTC
CASSPPPRQGSDEQFF
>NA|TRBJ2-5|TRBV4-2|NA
TGTGCCAGCAGCCAAGAAGGGATCAGTGAGACCCAGTACTTC
CASSQEGISETQYF
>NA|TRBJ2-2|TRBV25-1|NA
TGTGCCAGCAGTGAACCTAGAAACACCGGGGAGCTGTTTTTT
CASSEPRNTGELFF